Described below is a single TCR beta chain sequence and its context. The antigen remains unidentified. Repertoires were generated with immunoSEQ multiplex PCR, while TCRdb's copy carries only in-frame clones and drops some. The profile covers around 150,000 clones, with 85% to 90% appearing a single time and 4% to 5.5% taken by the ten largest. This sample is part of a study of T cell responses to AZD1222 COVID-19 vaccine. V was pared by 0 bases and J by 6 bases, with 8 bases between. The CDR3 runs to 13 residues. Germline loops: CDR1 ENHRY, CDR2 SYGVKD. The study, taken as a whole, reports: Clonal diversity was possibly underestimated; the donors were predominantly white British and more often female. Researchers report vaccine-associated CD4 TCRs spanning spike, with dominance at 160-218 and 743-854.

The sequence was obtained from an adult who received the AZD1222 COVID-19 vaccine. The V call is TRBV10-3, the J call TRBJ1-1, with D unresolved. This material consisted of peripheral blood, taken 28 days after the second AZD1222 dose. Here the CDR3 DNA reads TGTGCCATCAGTGAGTCGGGCCTGCCTGAAGCTTTCTTT. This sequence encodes CAISESGLPEAFF.